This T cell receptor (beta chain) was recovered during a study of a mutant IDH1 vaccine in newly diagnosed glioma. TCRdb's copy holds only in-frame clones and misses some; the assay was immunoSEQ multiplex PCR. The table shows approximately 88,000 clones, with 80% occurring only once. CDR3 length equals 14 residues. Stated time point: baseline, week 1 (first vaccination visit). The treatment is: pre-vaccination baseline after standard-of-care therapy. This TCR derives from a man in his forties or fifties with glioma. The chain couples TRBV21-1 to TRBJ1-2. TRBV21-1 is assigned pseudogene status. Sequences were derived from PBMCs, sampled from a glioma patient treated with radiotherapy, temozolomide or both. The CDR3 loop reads CASSRAGTNYGYTF. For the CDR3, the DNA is TGTGCCAGCAGCAGGGCAGGGACGAACTATGGCTACACCTTC.